These 7 T cell receptor beta chains share one sample of origin, sequenced in a study of T cell changes during pregnancy in multiple sclerosis. The table came from immunoSEQ multiplex PCR; TCRdb's copy has only in-frame clones and leaves some out. This sample has about 24,000 clones; roughly 85% occur once, and the top ten carry around 8%. This specimen was CD8+ T cells from peripheral blood mononuclear cells, taken in the first trimester of pregnancy. These receptors were obtained from a female donor in good health, enrolled as a control in a pregnancy study.

V is TRBV11-2 and J is TRBJ2-7; D possibly corresponds to TRBD2 (5 bases). This CDR3 has 13 residues. Germline CDR1 reads SGHAT; CDR2 reads FQNNGV. V was shortened by 5 bases and J by 4 bases, with 12 bases between the two germline ends. CDR3 sequence: CASSEDGKYEQYF. Written as DNA, the CDR3 is TGTGCCAGCAGCGAAGACGGGAAATACGAGCAGTACTTC.

The rearrangement joins TRBV28 to TRBJ1-5; D is undetermined. The V gene's germline CDR1 is MDHEN and CDR2 SYDVKM. CDR3 length: 15 residues. V was clipped by 6 bases and J by 0 bases, with 12 bases between them. The CDR3 is CASREQPFSNQPQHF. For the CDR3, the DNA is TGTGCCAGCAGAGAGCAACCGTTTAGCAATCAGCCCCAGCATTTT.

The chain recombines TRBV28 with TRBJ1-2, with D unresolved. V was cut by 3 bases and J by 13 bases, with 15 bases left in between. CDR3 length equals 12 residues. Per germline, CDR1 MDHEN and CDR2 SYDVKM. CDR3 sequence reads: CASSFSSHIPTF. In DNA form, the CDR3 reads TGTGCCAGCAGTTTCTCCTCGCACATCCCCACCTTC.

This chain connects TRBV19 to TRBJ2-1, with 7 bases that match TRBD1. Looked up from germline, CDR1 is LNHDA and CDR2 is SQIVND (reference sequence). J lost 2 bases, V lost 7 bases, and 5 bases had no gene match. This CDR3 is 14 amino acids long. CDR3 nucleotide sequence: TGTGCCAGTATGAAGGGACAGACCTACAATGAGCAGTTCTTC. Amino acids: CASMKGQTYNEQFF. Full variable domain (remainder filled in from reference TRBV19 and TRBJ2-1): DGGITQSPKYLFRKEGQNVTLSCEQNLNHDAMYWYRQDPGQGLRLIYYSQIVNDFQKGDIAEGYSVSREKKESFPLTVTSAQKNPTAFYLCASMKGQTYNEQFFGPGTRLTVL.

The chain couples TRBV28 to TRBJ2-2, with D possibly matching TRBD1 (6 bases). The CDR3 runs 15 residues. Germline V CDR1 and CDR2: MDHEN, SYDVKM. Trimming removed 6 bases at V and 1 base at J, with 12 bases between. The CDR3 sequence: CASRATGMNTGELFF. CDR3 DNA: TGTGCCAGCAGGGCAACAGGGATGAACACCGGGGAGCTGTTTTTT.

DNA for the CDR3: TGTGCCAGCAGTTTATCGCGGAACAATGAGCAGTTCTTC. This codes for CASSLSRNNEQFF. V gene TRBV27 combines with J gene TRBJ2-1; D gene uncertain. From germline, CDR1 is MNHEY and CDR2 SMNVEV (reference sequence). V was cut by 0 bases and J by 5 bases, with 5 bases left in between. This CDR3 is built from 13 residues.

This CDR3 reads CASSGGQGSYNSPLHF. The CDR3 DNA reads as TGTGCCAGCAGCGGGGGACAGGGCTCCTATAATTCACCCCTCCACTTT. This chain uses TRBV5-4 with TRBJ1-6; 9 nucleotides agree with TRBD1. Germline loops: CDR1 SGHNT, CDR2 YYREEE (reference sequence). V shed 4 bases, J shed 0 bases, and the junction held 2 bases outside the gene matches. The CDR3 contains 16 residues.